One and the same sample provided the 6 T cell receptor beta chains below, sequenced in a study of cytomegalovirus exposure and HLA in healthy donors. PCR amplification relied on 60 Vbeta primers (plus 13 Jbeta primers). This table comes from immunoSEQ multiplex PCR, and its TCRdb copy is limited to in-frame clones, with some not included. The sample has fewer than 200,000 clones, over 60% seen once. Sequencing input: PBMCs. The receptor set was obtained from a middle-aged man in good health and CMV-seropositive.

The chain is built from TRBV7-2 and TRBJ2-3, with TRBD2 as a possible D gene (6 bases). Germline assignment: CDR1 SGHTA and CDR2 FQGNSA. The CDR3 sequence is 15 residues long. V dropped 5 bases and J dropped 0 bases, with 12 bases sitting between them. The DNA for the CDR3 is TGTGCCAGCAGCCCACAAAGCGGGAGCACAGATACGCAGTATTTT. Its translation is CASSPQSGSTDTQYF. Supplemented by reference TRBV7-2 and TRBJ2-3, the full variable domain reads GAGVSQSPSNKVTEKGKDVELRCDPISGHTALYWYRQSLGQGLEFLIYFQGNSAPDKSGLPSDRFSAERTGGSVSTLTIQRTQQEDSAVYLCASSPQSGSTDTQYFGPGTRLTVL.

The chain employs TRBV2 and TRBJ1-1; 8 positions agree with TRBD1. The V gene end was trimmed by 4 bases and the J gene end by 4 bases; junction bases not matched to a gene: 8. The CDR3 consists of 15 residues. Germline loops: CDR1 SNHLY, CDR2 FYNNEI. CDR3 bases: TGTGCCAGCAGTGTCGCTCAGGGGGCGCGCACTGAAGCTTTCTTT. It translates to CASSVAQGARTEAFF. The complete variable domain, with remaining parts taken from reference TRBV2 and TRBJ1-1, reads EPEVTQTPSHQVTQMGQEVILRCVPISNHLYFYWYRQILGQKVEFLVSFYNNEISEKSEIFDDQFSVERPDGSNFTLKIRSTKLEDSAMYFCASSVAQGARTEAFFGQGTRLTVV.

In regard to this clone: The germline gene is not matched at one end of the junction; a read error may be the cause. This chain uses TRBV5-1 with TRBJ2-7; the match to TRBD1 covers 7 bases. This CDR3 is built from 16 residues. CDR1 and CDR2 from the germline V gene are SGHRS and YFSETQ. CDR3 sequence: CASTLGFRDSSYEQYF. The CDR3 bases are TGCGCCAGCACCTTGGGGTTCCGGGACAGCTCCTACGAGCAGTACTTC.

The gene calls are TRBV7-3 and TRBJ2-1; 9 bases fit TRBD1. The length of the CDR3 is 15 residues. Germline assignment: CDR1 SGHTA and CDR2 FQGTGA. Germline trimming cut 5 bases from V and 4 bases from J; bases unmatched to any gene: 6. CDR3 region: CASSLDRGSYNEQFF. CDR3 DNA: TGTGCCAGCAGCCTCGACAGGGGGTCTTACAATGAGCAGTTCTTC.

This clone was seen more than once but under ten times. The V and J genes are TRBV7-2 and TRBJ1-2, with 7 positions matching TRBD1. This CDR3 spans 13 amino acids. CDR1 and CDR2 from the germline V gene are SGHTA and FQGNSA. The V segment lost 5 bases and the J segment 7 bases; nucleotides outside the gene matches: 7. The CDR3 sequence: CASSLDDRAGYTF. CDR3 in DNA: TGTGCCAGCAGCCTAGACGACAGGGCTGGCTACACCTTC. The full variable domain, completed using reference TRBV7-2 and TRBJ1-2, is GAGVSQSPSNKVTEKGKDVELRCDPISGHTALYWYRQSLGQGLEFLIYFQGNSAPDKSGLPSDRFSAERTGGSVSTLTIQRTQQEDSAVYLCASSLDDRAGYTFGSGTRLTVV.

The CDR3 protein is CSVADRRGTDTQYF. The CDR3 DNA reads TGCAGCGTTGCCGACAGGAGAGGCACAGATACGCAGTATTTT. The V call is TRBV29-1, the J call TRBJ2-3; D possibly corresponds to TRBD1 (6 bases). CDR1 is SQVTM, CDR2 ANQGSEA, per germline. V dropped 4 bases and J dropped 1 base, with 12 bases sitting between them. This CDR3 region has 14 residues.